This T cell receptor beta chain was sequenced during a study of T-cell reconstitution after alpha-beta-depleted transplantation in children (dated by TCRdb to 2016 to 2018). At the level of the whole study: Using TCR repertoire profiling, the study followed T-cell immune reconstitution in a quantitative way in children after TCRalphabeta/CD19-depleted allogeneic hematopoietic cell transplantation.

The library came from PCR. The instrument given in TCRdb is Illumina HiSeq 2500. To normalize quantification of the TCRbeta repertoire, the TCR libraries were built with molecular barcoding that relied on unique molecular identifiers. The public reads were reanalyzed by TCRdb: fastp trimming at Q25, MiXCR alignment, in-frame beta chains only. One record per CDR3 amino acid sequence lists the most common genes and DNA. Present in this sample are around 490,000 distinct CDR3 sequences, roughly 10% of which were seen just once. The ten top clones hold 14% of the sample. General conclusions and limits of the study: The apparently early recovery of alphabetaT-cell counts about two months after transplant reportedly depended on only several hundred rapidly expanded clones that came from non-depleted graft cells. In some patients, the high TCRbeta diversity seen at day 60 was put down to recipient T cells and intrathymic progenitors that had survived conditioning. Hyperexpanded clone frequencies declined over subsequent months; after one year, T-cell counts and TCRbeta diversity were mostly attributed to newly produced T cells.

Compared with germline, V lacks 0 bases and J lacks 4 bases; bases without a gene match: 11. Its CDR3 holds 17 amino acids, cysteine through phenylalanine. The DNA shown is the 51-base CDR3, in frame from base 1. Via the germline V gene (reference sequence), CDR1 is LNHNV and CDR2 YYDKDF. A note on this clonotype: The antigen this receptor binds is unknown. Base qualities are missing; no much larger clone stands one base away.

What the treatment or condition label conveys for this sample: allogeneic hematopoietic cell transplantation with graft depleted of TCRalphabeta T cells and CD19 B cells. The children who served as transplant recipients had been given grafts of TCRalphabeta/CD19-depleted allogeneic hematopoietic cells. The receptor was derived from a female patient aged 2-15 years who had a stem cell transplant for aplastic anemia, so the T cells may come from the graft donor. The sequencing here drew on PBMCs, mostly from graft donor cells, taken 180 days after TCRalphabeta/CD19-depleted stem cell transplant. The receptor chain draws on TRBV15 and TRBJ2-5; TRBD1 agrees with 7 junctional bases. Read as DNA, the sequence is TGTGCCACCAGCAGAGATCTGGCACAGGGGACCCTAGAGACCCAGTACTTC. Translated, it reads CATSRDLAQGTLETQYF.